The 26 T cell receptor beta chains given below trace back to one sample, sequenced in a study of OX40 agonist ivuxolimab in advanced cancers. The table came from immunoSEQ multiplex PCR; TCRdb's copy has only in-frame clones and leaves some out. The sample holds 30,000 or so clones, 65% to 80% seen once. The sample here was CD4+ or CD8+ T cells sorted from blood, taken in a trial of the OX40 agonist ivuxolimab. All receptors come from an adult with an advanced solid tumor such as melanoma, head and neck, liver or kidney cancer.

This clone has more than one count but fewer than ten. The chain links TRBV10-3 to TRBJ2-1; 7 bases fit TRBD1. Germline loops: CDR1 ENHRY, CDR2 SYGVKD. J was trimmed by 5 bases and V by 10 bases; bases with no gene match: 5. This CDR3 is 12 amino acids long. The CDR3 region is CATNQGDNEQFF. For the CDR3, the DNA is TGTGCCACCAACCAGGGGGACAATGAGCAGTTCTTC.

V usage is TRBV21-1 and J usage is TRBJ1-1. TRBV21-1 is described as a pseudogene. The CDR3 consists of 15 residues. This chain's CDR3 is CASSKGVGFSTEAFF. In nucleotides, the CDR3 is TGTGCCAGCAGCAAAGGGGTAGGCTTTTCCACTGAAGCTTTCTTT.

The chain combines TRBV19 with TRBJ2-2; a possible D gene is TRBD1 (5 bases). With 5 bases removed from V and 0 bases from J, the gap between germline ends came to 13 bases. Germline V gene data show CDR1 as LNHDA and CDR2 as SQIVND (reference sequence). This CDR3 is 16 amino acids long. The CDR3 region has the DNA TGTGCCAGTAGTCCACGGACAAGCGCGAACACCGGGGAGCTGTTTTTT. It translates to CASSPRTSANTGELFF.

The chain carries TRBV11-2 and TRBJ1-1, with D perhaps TRBD1 (5 bases). The CDR3 spans 13 residues. Looked up from germline, CDR1 is SGHAT and CDR2 is FQNNGV. The ends were cut back, 2 bases at V and 4 bases at J, with 8 bases in the middle. The CDR3 DNA is TGTGCCAGCAGCTTAAACAGGTTCACTGAAGCTTTCTTT. As protein: CASSLNRFTEAFF.

The V and J genes are TRBV5-1 and TRBJ1-6; D is unclear. CDR3 length equals 16 residues. The germline gives CDR1 SGHRS, CDR2 YFSETQ. Trimming left V 4 bases short and J 3 bases short, with 14 bases between. This CDR3 is CASSGAGSLYNSPLHF. The CDR3 DNA reads as TGCGCCAGCAGCGGCGCGGGGTCGCTCTATAATTCACCCCTCCACTTT.

This chain joins TRBV15 and TRBJ1-2, with D unresolved. V lost 6 bases and J 7 bases, leaving 15 bases between the germline ends. The germline V gene has CDR1 LNHNV and CDR2 YYDKDF (reference sequence). The CDR3 runs to 13 residues. The CDR3 sequence: CATSGMGLVGYTF. CDR3 bases: TGTGCCACCAGTGGTATGGGGTTGGTTGGCTACACCTTC. Based on the CDR3 plus reference TRBV15 and TRBJ1-2, the full variable domain is DAMVIQNPRYQVTQFGKPVTLSCSQTLNHNVMYWYQQKSSQAPKLLFHYYDKDFNNEADTPDNFQSRRPNTSFCFLDIRSPGLGDTAMYLCATSGMGLVGYTFGSGTRLTVV.

The rearrangement joins TRBV4-2 to TRBJ2-3; D call uncertain. Germline values: CDR1 LGHNA, CDR2 YNFKEQ. V dropped 1 base and J dropped 7 bases, with 9 bases sitting between them. The CDR3 has 13 residues. The CDR3 sequence is CASSQGLGNTQYF. CDR3 DNA: TGTGCCAGCAGCCAAGGTCTAGGTAATACGCAGTATTTT.

The chain has TRBV4-1 and TRBJ2-1, with 12 bases that match TRBD2. CDR1 is MGHRA and CDR2 is YSYEKL in the germline V gene. The CDR3 is 17 amino acids. V lost 1 base, J lost 2 bases, and 3 bases stayed unmatched. CDR3 region: CASSQGLAGETYNEQFF. The DNA of the CDR3 is TGCGCCAGCAGCCAAGGACTAGCGGGGGAAACCTACAATGAGCAGTTCTTC.

This chain links TRBV30 with TRBJ1-2, with TRBD1 matching over 11 bases. The CDR3 totals 15 residues. CDR1 and CDR2 (germline): GTSNPN, SVGIG (reference sequence). Germline trimming cut 3 bases from V and 6 bases from J; bases unmatched to any gene: 9. The CDR3 protein is CAWRARDRGNHGYTF. The CDR3 DNA reads as TGTGCCTGGAGGGCCAGGGACAGGGGGAATCATGGCTACACCTTC.

This chain joins TRBV5-1 and TRBJ2-5; 10 nucleotides agree with TRBD2. The CDR3 is 14 residues long. After removal of 2 bases from V and 7 bases from J, the junction contained 5 bases not matched to a gene. Germline-derived CDR1 and CDR2 are SGHRS and YFSETQ. The CDR3 bases are TGCGCCAGCAGCTTAGCGGGGGGGCCGGGGACCCAGTACTTC. Translating it yields CASSLAGGPGTQYF.

Written as DNA, the CDR3 is TGCAGCGTCACCCTCGCGGCCGGAAACATTCAGTACTTC. This translates into CSVTLAAGNIQYF. The chain employs TRBV29-1 and TRBJ2-4, with no clear D. Germline CDR1 reads SQVTM; CDR2 reads ANQGSEA. V lost 6 bases and J lost 6, with 15 bases in between. The CDR3 has 13 amino acids.

This chain links TRBV7-9 with TRBJ2-3; no firm D call. V lost 3 bases and J lost 4, with 11 bases in between. The CDR3 extends over 14 amino acids. CDR1 is SEHNR and CDR2 is FQNEAQ in the germline V gene (reference sequence). DNA for the CDR3: TGTGCCAGCAGCTTTTTGGCTGAGTCAGATACGCAGTATTTT. Protein product: CASSFLAESDTQYF.

The chain is built from TRBV7-9 and TRBJ2-3; 13 positions match TRBD2. The trim removed 3 bases at V and 2 bases at J, leaving 5 bases unmatched. This CDR3 comprises 17 residues. Germline V gene lookup returns CDR1 SEHNR and CDR2 FQNEAQ (reference sequence). In nucleotides, the CDR3 is TGTGCCAGCAGCTTCCGGACTAGCGGGGGCGACACAGATACGCAGTATTTT. Translated, it gives CASSFRTSGGDTDTQYF.

The V gene is TRBV18, the J gene TRBJ2-3; D ambiguous. The CDR3 contains 15 residues. CDR1 KGHSH and CDR2 LQKENI come from the germline V gene. Deletions cut 3 bases from V and 2 bases from J, with 12 bases between. The CDR3 DNA reads as TGTGCCAGCTCACCGGGAATCGACTTCACAGATACGCAGTATTTT. Its translation is CASSPGIDFTDTQYF.

This rearrangement joins TRBV7-2 to TRBJ2-7; the match to TRBD2 covers 10 bases. V gave up 4 bases and J gave up 2 bases; unmatched junction bases: 5. Looked up from germline, CDR1 is SGHTA and CDR2 is FQGNSA. CDR3 length: 15 amino acids. The DNA for the CDR3 is TGTGCCAGCAGCTCAGCGGGGGGGACAGCCTACGAGCAGTACTTC. Translating it yields CASSSAGGTAYEQYF.

The rearrangement joins TRBV10-3 to TRBJ1-2; a possible D gene is TRBD1 (6 bases). V was shortened by 6 bases and J by 3 bases, with 17 bases between the two germline ends. The CDR3 length is 15 residues. Germline V lookup: CDR1 ENHRY, CDR2 SYGVKD. The CDR3 region has the DNA TGTGCCATCAGGAGCCAACCGGGGGGCGACTATGGCTACACCTTC. Translating it yields CAIRSQPGGDYGYTF.

The rearrangement links TRBV6-1 to TRBJ2-3; no firm D call. Deletions cut 6 bases from V and 4 bases from J, with 5 bases between. The CDR3 is 11 residues long. The germline gives CDR1 MNHNS, CDR2 SASEGT. The DNA for the CDR3 is TGTGCCAGCAGCATATCAGATACGCAGTATTTT. As protein: CASSISDTQYF.

The V and J genes are TRBV7-3 and TRBJ1-6; D is uncertain. Germline lookup yields CDR1 SGHTA and CDR2 FQGTGA. The CDR3 sequence is 13 residues long. Trimming removed 1 base at V and 10 bases at J, with 8 bases between. The CDR3 spells CASSLNVGSPLHF. In nucleotides, the CDR3 is TGTGCCAGCAGCTTAAACGTCGGATCACCCCTCCACTTT.

The genes are TRBV10-3 and TRBJ2-5; D uncertain. In germline, CDR1 is ENHRY, CDR2 SYGVKD. Deletions cut 6 bases from V and 2 bases from J, with 10 bases between. CDR3 length: 13 residues. The CDR3 spells CAISRSEQETQYF. The CDR3 nucleotides read TGTGCCATCAGCCGGAGCGAGCAAGAGACCCAGTACTTC.

This chain uses TRBV2 with TRBJ2-1; 9 bases match TRBD1. CDR1 is SNHLY and CDR2 is FYNNEI in the germline V gene. The CDR3 has 16 amino acids. Trimming removed 6 bases from V and 0 bases from J; junction bases left unmatched: 6. CDR3 protein: CASRPGQGSSYNEQFF. CDR3 bases: TGTGCCAGCAGACCGGGACAGGGAAGCTCCTACAATGAGCAGTTCTTC.

The chain couples TRBV29-1 to TRBJ1-2; unclear D gene. CDR1 and CDR2 (germline): SQVTM, ANQGSEA. This CDR3 is built from 11 residues. V lost 3 bases to trimming and J lost 6 bases, with 8 bases between them. This CDR3 is CSVDSENGYTF. The CDR3 bases are TGCAGCGTTGATTCAGAGAATGGCTACACCTTC. Variable domain in full (rest from reference TRBV29-1 and TRBJ1-2): SAVISQKPSRDICQRGTSLTIQCQVDSQVTMMFWYRQQPGQSLTLIATANQGSEATYESGFVIDKFPISRPNLTFSTLTVSNMSPEDSSIYLCSVDSENGYTFGSGTRLTVV.

The rearrangement joins TRBV5-1 to TRBJ2-7, with TRBD2 matching over 7 bases. This CDR3 is 15 amino acids long. The germline gives CDR1 SGHRS, CDR2 YFSETQ. Germline trimming cut 5 bases from V and 0 bases from J; bases unmatched to any gene: 8. The CDR3 loop reads CASSRLASTSYEQYF. The CDR3 nucleotides are TGCGCCAGCAGTCGACTAGCCTCGACCTCCTACGAGCAGTACTTC.

V usage is TRBV6-6 and J usage is TRBJ2-1, with TRBD2 matching over 10 bases. With 7 bases clipped from V and 7 bases from J, the junction kept 7 bases outside the gene matches. This CDR3 has 14 residues. CDR1 and CDR2 from the germline V gene are MNHNY and SVGAGI (reference sequence). CDR3 sequence reads: CASNLAGVGNEQFF. The CDR3 DNA sequence: TGTGCCAGCAATCTAGCGGGGGTGGGGAATGAGCAGTTCTTC.

The chain links TRBV7-3 to TRBJ2-1, with D possibly being TRBD2 (5 bases). The V gene lost 5 bases and the J gene lost 0 bases, with 14 bases spanning the gap. Germline V gives CDR1 SGHTA, CDR2 FQGTGA. The CDR3 length is 16 residues. In DNA, the CDR3 is TGTGCCAGCAGCCCAAACGGGGTGAGCTCCTACAATGAGCAGTTCTTC. Protein: CASSPNGVSSYNEQFF.

The V and J genes are TRBV6-6 and TRBJ2-5, with D perhaps TRBD1 or TRBD2 (6 bases each). This CDR3 is 15 amino acids long. Germline CDR1 MNHNY, CDR2 SVGAGI (reference sequence). Deletions cut 4 bases from V and 1 base from J, with 13 bases between. The CDR3 is CASSSTGGLQETQYF. CDR3 DNA: TGTGCCAGCAGTTCTACCGGGGGCCTCCAAGAGACCCAGTACTTC.

This chain uses TRBV19 with TRBJ2-1; D not resolved. The germline gives CDR1 LNHDA, CDR2 SQIVND (reference sequence). This CDR3 has 14 residues. Trimming pared 7 bases from V and 0 bases from J, leaving 10 bases between. DNA of the CDR3: TGTGCCAGTAAGGCCAGCAGCTCCTACAATGAGCAGTTCTTC. This gives the protein CASKASSSYNEQFF.